This entry lists 18 T cell receptor beta chains sequenced from one sample in a study of metastatic and nonmetastatic thyroid tumors. Via MiXCR, TCRdb re-called the PCR reads. The table records under 35,000 clones, around a quarter of them present only once. Each patient went into thyroid surgery without having received any treatment. Specimen: blood. These TCRs come from a female donor with papillary thyroid cancer or a benign thyroid nodule (not recorded which). Some clones in this sample may be carry-over from other donors' samples.

This clone is medium-sized (0.01 to 0.1%) by share. The V call is TRBV6-1, the J call TRBJ2-1, with TRBD2 identical over 7 bases. The ends lost 5 bases at V and 0 bases at J; junction bases unmatched: 10. The V gene's germline CDR1 is MNHNS and CDR2 SASEGT. The CDR3 totals 17 residues. The CDR3 region is CASSKTRAGTSYNEQFF. In DNA form, the CDR3 reads TGTGCCAGCAGTAAAACCAGAGCGGGGACCTCCTACAATGAGCAGTTCTTC.

This clone was detected a few times. This chain joins TRBV6-1 and TRBJ1-1, with 7 nucleotides matching TRBD1. This CDR3 is built from 17 residues. The V segment lost 5 bases and the J segment 0 bases; nucleotides outside the gene matches: 12. Germline V lookup: CDR1 MNHNS, CDR2 SASEGT. The CDR3 protein is CASSSKNRGRMNTEAFF. The CDR3, as DNA: TGTGCCAGCAGTTCCAAGAACAGGGGCCGAATGAACACTGAAGCTTTCTTT.

This chain joins TRBV5-1 and TRBJ2-6, with 9 bases that match TRBD1. Germline V gene sequence: CDR1 SGHRS, CDR2 YFSETQ. This CDR3 has 17 amino acids. Unmatched junction bases numbered 4, after V lost 0 bases and J lost 3 bases. The CDR3 sequence is CASSLEQGAVGANVLTF. DNA for the CDR3: TGCGCCAGCAGCTTGGAACAGGGGGCAGTTGGGGCCAACGTCCTGACTTTC.

This clone ranks as medium-sized. V gene TRBV6-2 or TRBV6-3 combines with J gene TRBJ2-1; D is perhaps TRBD2 (6 bases). Trimming cost V 4 bases and J 10 bases, with 11 bases left between them. Germline CDR1 is MNHEY and CDR2 is SVGEGT. The CDR3 sequence is 12 residues long. For the CDR3, the DNA is TGTGCCAGCAGTTCGTTAGCGGTCGAGCAGTTCTTC. Translating it yields CASSSLAVEQFF.

This clone has a handful of counts. The junction departs from germline at one end; a sequencing error may be responsible. This chain links TRBV12-3 or TRBV12-4 with TRBJ2-7, with D hard to call. The CDR3 contains 13 residues. This CDR3 is CASIPWVSYEQCF. The CDR3 DNA reads as TGTGCCAGCATTCCGTGGGTTTCCTACGAGCAGTGCTTC.

This clone is classed as medium-sized (0.01 to 0.1%). The V call is TRBV19, the J call TRBJ2-7; 10 bases match TRBD1. V dropped 3 bases and J dropped 7; count of bases not matched to a gene: 9. This CDR3 is 15 amino acids long. Germline CDR1 is LNHDA and CDR2 is SQIVND (reference sequence). The CDR3 DNA is TGTGCCAGTAGTATCACGGGGACAGGGGAGAGGGAGCAGTACTTC. Translation: CASSITGTGEREQYF.

This clone was seen ten or more times. The rearrangement uses TRBV12-3 or TRBV12-4 and TRBJ1-1, with D perhaps matching TRBD1 (6 bases). The CDR3 sequence is 15 residues long. The V end was cut by 7 bases, the J end by 5 bases, with 20 bases between. The chain's CDR3 is CASKEAGEVRTEAFF. In DNA, the CDR3 is TGTGCCAGCAAAGAGGCAGGGGAAGTGAGGACTGAAGCTTTCTTT.

V usage is TRBV6-1 and J usage is TRBJ2-7, with unresolved D. V gave up 7 bases and J gave up 2 bases, with 15 bases separating them. The germline V gene has CDR1 MNHNS and CDR2 SASEGT. The CDR3 runs 14 residues. The CDR3: CASTLDYGTYEQYF. As DNA, the CDR3 is TGTGCCAGCACTCTCGATTATGGGACCTACGAGCAGTACTTC.

This clone has ten or more counts. The chain has TRBV20-1 and TRBJ1-1; a possible D gene is TRBD1 (5 bases). This CDR3 region has 15 residues. Trimming left V 0 bases short and J 4 bases short, with 15 bases between. Germline lookup yields CDR1 DFQATT and CDR2 SNEGSKA (reference sequence). The CDR3 is CSARDRSRVGTEAFF. CDR3 nucleotides: TGCAGTGCTAGAGATCGTAGCAGGGTAGGCACTGAAGCTTTCTTT.

This clone has ten or more counts. The V gene is TRBV10-3, the J gene TRBJ1-5; D is possibly TRBD1 (5 bases). The V end was cut by 0 bases, the J end by 3 bases, with 12 bases between. Per germline, CDR1 ENHRY and CDR2 SYGVKD. This CDR3 region has 16 residues. As DNA, the CDR3 is TGTGCCATCAGTGAGTCCCAGGGTGGTATCAATCAGCCCCAGCATTTT. Protein: CAISESQGGINQPQHF.

Of note for this clone: The junction differs from germline at one of its ends, possibly a read error. The chain has TRBV2 and TRBJ2-5; unclear D gene. The CDR3 contains 14 residues. Per germline, CDR1 SNHLY and CDR2 FYNNEI. CDR3 loop: CASSVAYYQETHYF. CDR3 coding DNA: TGTGCCAGCAGTGTGGCATACTACCAAGAGACCCATTACTTC. Variable domain in full (rest from reference TRBV2 and TRBJ2-5): EPEVTQTPSHQVTQMGQEVILRCVPISNHLYFYWYRQILGQKVEFLVSFYNNEISEKSEIFDDQFSVERPDGSNFTLKIRSTKLEDSAMYFCASSVAYYQETHYFGPGTRLLVL.

The table lists this clone with many counts. One end of the junction does not line up with germline, which may come from a read error. The chain carries TRBV12-3 or TRBV12-4 and TRBJ1-1; D not resolved. CDR3 length equals 12 residues. The CDR3 DNA sequence: TGTGCCAGCAGTTTAAGTGCGCTGGCAGAGAGGTTT. Amino acid sequence: CASSLSALAERF.

This clone was observed many times. This chain connects TRBV10-3 to TRBJ1-1; the D is unclear. CDR1 ENHRY and CDR2 SYGVKD come from the germline V gene. This CDR3 has 14 amino acids. Deletions cut 0 bases from V and 1 base from J, with 6 bases between. The CDR3 region is CAISESTENTEAFF. For the CDR3, the DNA is TGTGCCATCAGTGAGTCGACCGAGAACACTGAAGCTTTCTTT.

This clone was found many times. The CDR3 sequence: CASSEGFGTTGELFF. In nucleotides, the CDR3 is TGTGCCAGCAGTGAAGGGTTTGGCACCACCGGGGAGCTGTTTTTT. This chain uses TRBV6-1 with TRBJ2-2; D gene ambiguous. The V gene's germline CDR1 is MNHNS and CDR2 SASEGT. V lost 1 base and J 4 bases, leaving 10 bases between the germline ends. The CDR3 covers 15 residues.

This clone was observed at least ten times. CDR3 nucleotide sequence: TGTGCCAGCAGCTTGGGTCTAGGGGGCTACACCTTC. It is translated as CASSLGLGGYTF. The V call is TRBV5-6, the J call TRBJ1-2; D not resolved. Germline loops: CDR1 SGHDT, CDR2 YYEEEE. This CDR3 region has 12 residues. V was clipped by 0 bases and J by 8 bases, with 8 bases between them.

The V call is TRBV5-1, the J call TRBJ2-7; no firm D call. Trimming took 1 base from V and 8 from J, leaving 13 bases between them. The CDR3 consists of 13 residues. The germline gives CDR1 SGHRS, CDR2 YFSETQ. The CDR3 nucleotides are TGCGCCAGCAGCTTGCAATCAGCTGGGAAGCAGTACTTC. Translated: CASSLQSAGKQYF.

This clone was observed a few times. The V gene is TRBV6-4, the J gene TRBJ2-1; 9 nucleotides match TRBD2. After removal of 3 bases from V and 6 bases from J, the junction contained 6 bases not matched to a gene. This CDR3 has 15 amino acids. Germline V gives CDR1 MRHNA, CDR2 SNTAGT. Here the CDR3 reads CASSEGLAGSNEQFF. CDR3 DNA sequence: TGTGCCAGCAGTGAGGGTCTAGCGGGGTCCAATGAGCAGTTCTTC.

This clone appeared many times. The chain employs TRBV20-1 and TRBJ2-3, with 16 bases identical to TRBD2. Trimming cost V 3 bases and J 5 bases; bases outside gene matches: 11. Germline-derived CDR1 and CDR2 are DFQATT and SNEGSKA (reference sequence). The CDR3 spans 18 residues. The CDR3 nucleotides are TGCAGTGCTAGCGTTCCCCCGGGACTAGCGGGAGGGATAGATACGCAGTATTTT. Translation gives CSASVPPGLAGGIDTQYF.